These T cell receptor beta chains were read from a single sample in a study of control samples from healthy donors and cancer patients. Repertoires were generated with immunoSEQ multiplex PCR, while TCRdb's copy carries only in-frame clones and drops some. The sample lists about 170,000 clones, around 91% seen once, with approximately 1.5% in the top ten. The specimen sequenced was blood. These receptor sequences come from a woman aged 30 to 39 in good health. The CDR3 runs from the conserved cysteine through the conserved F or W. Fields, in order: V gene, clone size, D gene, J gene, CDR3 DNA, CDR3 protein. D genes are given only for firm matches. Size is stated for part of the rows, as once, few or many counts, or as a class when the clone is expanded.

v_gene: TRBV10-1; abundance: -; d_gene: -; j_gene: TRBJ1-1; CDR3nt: TGCGCCAGCAGTGCAGGGGTCGGACACACTGAAGCTTTCTTT; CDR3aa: CASSAGVGHTEAFF
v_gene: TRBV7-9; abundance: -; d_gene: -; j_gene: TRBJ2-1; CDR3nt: TGTGCCAGCAGGGGACCAGGTGGAAGGTACAATGAGCAGTTCTTC; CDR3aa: CASRGPGGRYNEQFF
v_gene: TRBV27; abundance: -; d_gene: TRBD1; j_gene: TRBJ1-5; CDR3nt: TGTGCCAGCAGCCGCCGACAGGGGGGTGGAAAAAGCAATCAGCCCCAGCATTTT; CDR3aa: CASSRRQGGGKSNQPQHF
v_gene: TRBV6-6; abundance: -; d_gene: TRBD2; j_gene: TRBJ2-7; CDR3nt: TGTGCCAGCAGTTACGGGGCGGGGGCCTACGAGCAGTACTTC; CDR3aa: CASSYGAGAYEQYF
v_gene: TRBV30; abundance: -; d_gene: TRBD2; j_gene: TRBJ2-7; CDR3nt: TGTGCCTGGAGTTGGGGGGAGGGCGGATACGAGCAGTACTTC; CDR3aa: CAWSWGEGGYEQYF
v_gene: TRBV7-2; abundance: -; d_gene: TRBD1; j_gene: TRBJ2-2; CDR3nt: TGTGCCAGCAGCTTAGGGGGACAGGACACCGGGGAGCTGTTTTTT; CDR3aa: CASSLGGQDTGELFF
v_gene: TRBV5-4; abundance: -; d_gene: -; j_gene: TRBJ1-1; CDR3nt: TGTGCCAGCAGCTTGGACAGGTCTGAAGCTTTCTTT; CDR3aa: CASSLDRSEAFF
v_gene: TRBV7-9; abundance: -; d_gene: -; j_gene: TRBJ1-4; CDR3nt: TGTGCCAGCAGCTTAAGTGTAGGGGAGGAACTGTTTTTT; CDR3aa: CASSLSVGEELFF
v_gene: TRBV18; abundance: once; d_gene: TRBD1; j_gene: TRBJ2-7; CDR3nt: TGTGCCAGCTCACCTTCGGGACAGAGCTCCTACGAGCAGTACTTC; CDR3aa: CASSPSGQSSYEQYF
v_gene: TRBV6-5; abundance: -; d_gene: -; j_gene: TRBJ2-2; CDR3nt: TGTGCCAGCAGTTACCGGGGGCGGGCCACCGGGGAGCTGTTTTTT; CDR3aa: CASSYRGRATGELFF
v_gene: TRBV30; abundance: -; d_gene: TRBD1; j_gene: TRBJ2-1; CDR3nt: TGTGCCTGGGACAGGGGCCCCTACAATGAGCAGTTCTTC; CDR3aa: CAWDRGPYNEQFF
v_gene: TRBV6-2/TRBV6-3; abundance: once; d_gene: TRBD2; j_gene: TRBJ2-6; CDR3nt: TGTGCCAGCAGTTACTCGGGGGGGGCTGGGGCCAACGTCCTGACTTTC; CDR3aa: CASSYSGGAGANVLTF
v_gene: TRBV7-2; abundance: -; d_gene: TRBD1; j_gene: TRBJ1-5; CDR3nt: TGTGCCAGCAGCTTACAGGGGGCCAATCAGCCCCAGCATTTT; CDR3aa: CASSLQGANQPQHF
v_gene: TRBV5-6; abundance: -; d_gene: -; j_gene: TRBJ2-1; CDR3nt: TGTGCCAGCAGCTTGGGACAGTTACAATACAATGAGCAGTTCTTC; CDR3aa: CASSLGQLQYNEQFF
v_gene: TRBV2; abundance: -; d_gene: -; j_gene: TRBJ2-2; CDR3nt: TGTGCCAGCAGTGATCTCGGAGGGAGAACCGGGGAGCTGTTTTTT; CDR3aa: CASSDLGGRTGELFF
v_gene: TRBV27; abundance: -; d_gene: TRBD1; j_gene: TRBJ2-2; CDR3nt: TGTGCCAGCAGTTTTAACAGGGGGCGCGCCGGGGAGCTGTTTTTT; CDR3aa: CASSFNRGRAGELFF
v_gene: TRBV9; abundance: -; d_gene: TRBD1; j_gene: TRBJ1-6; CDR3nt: TGTGCCAGCAGCTCTCACAGGGGGGCCTCCTATAATTCACCCCTCCACTTT; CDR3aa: CASSSHRGASYNSPLHF
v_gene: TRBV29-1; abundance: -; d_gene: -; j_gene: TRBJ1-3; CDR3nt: TGCAGCGTTGTGGTAACTGGAAACACCATATATTTT; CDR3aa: CSVVVTGNTIYF
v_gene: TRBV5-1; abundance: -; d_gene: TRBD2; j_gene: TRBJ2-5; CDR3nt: TGCGCCAGCAGCTTCGAGCGGGGGGCCCAAGAGACCCAGTACTTC; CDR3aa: CASSFERGAQETQYF
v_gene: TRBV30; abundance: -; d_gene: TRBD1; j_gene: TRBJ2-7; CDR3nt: TGTGCCTGGAGTAAACAGGGGGCGCGGATCGAGCAGTACTTC; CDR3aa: CAWSKQGARIEQYF
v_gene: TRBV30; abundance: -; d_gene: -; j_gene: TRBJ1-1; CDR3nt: TGTGCCTGGAGCCCAGGGTGCTGCACTGAAGCTTTCTTT; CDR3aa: CAWSPGCCTEAFF
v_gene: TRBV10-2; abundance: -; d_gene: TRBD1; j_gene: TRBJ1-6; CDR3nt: TGCGCCAGCAGCGACAGGGATTCACCCCTCCACTTT; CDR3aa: CASSDRDSPLHF
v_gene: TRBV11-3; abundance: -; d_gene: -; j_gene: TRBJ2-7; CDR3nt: TGTGCCAGCAGCAGGGGGGGGGCGGAGTTAAGGCAGTACTTC; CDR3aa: CASSRGGAELRQYF
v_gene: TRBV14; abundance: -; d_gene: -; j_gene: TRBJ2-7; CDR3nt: TGTGCCAGCAGCCAAGGGTATAGAGCCCCCTACGAGCAGTACTTC; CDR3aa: CASSQGYRAPYEQYF
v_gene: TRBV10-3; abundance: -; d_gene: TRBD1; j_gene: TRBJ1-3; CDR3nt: TGTGCCATCAGTACGCCCGGGACAGACTCTGGAAACACCATATATTTT; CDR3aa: CAISTPGTDSGNTIYF